This passage covers 22 T cell receptor beta chains from one sample sequenced in a study of blood T cell repertoires in COVID-19. Clones were read by immunoSEQ multiplex PCR, and TCRdb kept only the in-frame ones, dropping some. The sample has about 480,000 clones; roughly 90% are singletons. Input material: peripheral blood. These receptors were obtained from a woman aged 30 to 39 with acute or convalescent COVID-19.

This clone was recorded only once. J is TRBJ1-3 and V is TRBV11-2; D is undetermined. The V end lost 0 bases, the J end lost 0 bases, and 6 bases lay between the germline ends. The CDR3 has 15 amino acids. Germline CDR1 and CDR2: SGHAT and FQNNGV. The CDR3 spells CASSLESYSGNTIYF. CDR3 DNA sequence: TGTGCCAGCAGCTTAGAGTCGTACTCTGGAAACACCATATATTTT.

The V call is TRBV7-2, the J call TRBJ2-7, with TRBD1 matching over 8 bases. The CDR3 covers 14 residues. The germline gives CDR1 SGHTA, CDR2 FQGNSA. V lost 3 bases to trimming and J lost 5 bases; unmatched junction nucleotides: 6. This CDR3 reads CASSLRTGLDEQYF. The CDR3 nucleotides read TGTGCCAGCAGCTTGCGGACAGGGTTGGACGAGCAGTACTTC.

The genes are TRBV6-4 and TRBJ2-3, with 8 bases fitting TRBD2. Looked up from germline, CDR1 is MRHNA and CDR2 is SNTAGT. The CDR3 runs to 15 residues. The junction had 3 bases not matched to a gene; V was cut back by 4 bases and J by 0 bases. CDR3 protein: CASSAAGGSTDTQYF. The CDR3 bases are TGTGCCAGCAGTGCGGCGGGGGGTAGCACAGATACGCAGTATTTT.

This sequence joins TRBV6-5 and TRBJ1-2, with a tentative D call TRBD1 (5 bases). The CDR3 loop spans 14 amino acids. The germline CDR1 and CDR2 sequences are MNHEY and SVGAGI. Trimming cost V 2 bases and J 7 bases, with 14 bases left between them. In DNA, the CDR3 is TGTGCCAGCAGTTACCTGGGGGGATTCGGTGGCTACACCTTC. Its translation is CASSYLGGFGGYTF.

The rearrangement joins TRBV19 to TRBJ1-2; 7 positions match TRBD1. V trimming: 3 bases; J trimming: 0 bases; junction bases outside the gene matches: 7. This CDR3 spans 16 amino acids. Germline assignment: CDR1 LNHDA and CDR2 SQIVND (reference sequence). This CDR3 reads CASSISWTGPNYGYTF. DNA for the CDR3: TGTGCCAGTAGTATTTCTTGGACAGGCCCTAACTATGGCTACACCTTC.

This clone was seen just once. The chain has TRBV9 and TRBJ1-6, with 8 bases identical to TRBD1. The junction had 5 bases not matched to a gene; V was cut back by 4 bases and J by 8 bases. Germline V lookup: CDR1 SGDLS, CDR2 YYNGEE. This CDR3 is 14 amino acids long. This chain's CDR3 is CASSTGTGYSPLHF. CDR3 nucleotides: TGTGCCAGCAGCACCGGGACAGGCTATTCACCCCTCCACTTT.

The chain employs TRBV9 and TRBJ1-4; D gene uncertain. The V gene's germline CDR1 is SGDLS and CDR2 YYNGEE. CDR3 length: 15 amino acids. V dropped 5 bases and J dropped 2 bases, with 13 bases sitting between them. CDR3 residues: CASSKGGATNEKLFF. The CDR3 region has the DNA TGTGCCAGCAGTAAAGGCGGCGCCACTAATGAAAAACTGTTTTTT.

CDR3 amino acids: CASSYGDRAGPLHF. The CDR3 DNA sequence: TGTGCCAGCAGCTACGGAGACAGGGCCGGGCCCCTCCACTTT. This chain joins TRBV5-5 and TRBJ1-6, with TRBD1 identical over 7 bases. This CDR3 spans 14 amino acids. V trimming: 3 bases; J trimming: 13 bases; junction bases outside the gene matches: 10. CDR1 SGHKS and CDR2 YYEKEE come from the germline V gene (reference sequence).

The CDR3 is CASSAGGAFYEQYF. CDR3 in DNA: TGTGCCAGCAGCGCCGGCGGGGCCTTTTACGAGCAGTACTTC. The chain recombines TRBV9 with TRBJ2-7; D might be TRBD2 (6 bases). Germline V gene sequence: CDR1 SGDLS, CDR2 YYNGEE. Trimming shortened V by 3 bases and J by 4 bases, and 14 bases separated the two germline ends. The CDR3 is made up of 14 amino acids.

The chain combines TRBV5-1 with TRBJ2-6; 11 bases line up with TRBD2. V was pared by 4 bases and J by 2 bases, with 2 bases of the junction left unmatched. Germline V lookup: CDR1 SGHRS, CDR2 YFSETQ. CDR3 length: 16 residues. This chain's CDR3 is CASSLTSGTGANVLTF. The CDR3 bases are TGCGCCAGCAGCCTGACTAGCGGGACTGGGGCCAACGTCCTGACTTTC.

The chain has TRBV3-1 (or the pseudogene TRBV3-2) and TRBJ2-2; no clear D gene. The germline V gene encodes CDR1 LGHDT and CDR2 YNNKEL (reference sequence). This CDR3 has 14 residues. Trimming stripped 2 bases from V and 1 base from J, with 5 bases between. CDR3 region: CASSQYRNTGELFF. The DNA of the CDR3 is TGTGCCAGCAGCCAATATAGGAACACCGGGGAGCTGTTTTTT.

V gene TRBV25-1 combines with J gene TRBJ1-5; maybe TRBD1 (6 bases). CDR1 is MGHDK, CDR2 SYGVNS, per germline. V was trimmed by 4 bases and J by 0 bases, leaving 13 bases between them. The length of the CDR3 is 16 residues. CDR3 protein: CASSGPGGHSNQPQHF. Here the CDR3 DNA reads TGTGCCAGCAGTGGACCGGGGGGCCATAGCAATCAGCCCCAGCATTTT. The whole variable domain, remainder taken from reference TRBV25-1 and TRBJ1-5, is EADIYQTPRYLVIGTGKKITLECSQTMGHDKMYWYQQDPGMELHLIHYSYGVNSTEKGDLSSESTVSRIRTEHFPLTLESARPSHTSQYLCASSGPGGHSNQPQHFGDGTRLSIL.

The J gene is TRBJ1-1, the V gene TRBV3-1 (or the pseudogene TRBV3-2); D ambiguous. The CDR3 consists of 15 residues. Germline V CDR1 and CDR2: LGHDT, YNNKEL (reference sequence). V lost 1 base and J 1 base, leaving 10 bases between the germline ends. The CDR3 spells CASSQGLAGNTEAFF. DNA of the CDR3: TGTGCCAGCAGCCAAGGACTGGCGGGGAACACTGAAGCTTTCTTT.

The chain carries TRBV6-9 and TRBJ2-7, with 7 bases matching TRBD1. After removal of 4 bases from V and 4 bases from J, the junction contained 10 bases not matched to a gene. The CDR3 has 15 amino acids. Per germline, CDR1 MNHGY and CDR2 SVAAGI. The CDR3 loop reads CASSSRCHRGYEQYF. CDR3 nucleotide sequence: TGTGCCAGCAGTTCCCGCTGTCACAGGGGTTACGAGCAGTACTTC.

This chain uses TRBV11-2 with TRBJ2-3; 8 bases line up with TRBD2. This CDR3 has 16 amino acids. V was clipped by 5 bases and J by 3 bases; unmatched bases: 10. CDR1 is SGHAT, CDR2 FQNNGV, per germline. CDR3 in DNA: TGTGCCAGCAGCCCAATACGGGGGGGCTGGACAGATACGCAGTATTTT. Its protein product is CASSPIRGGWTDTQYF.

This clone was seen just once. V is TRBV27 and J is TRBJ2-7, with TRBD2 as a possible D gene (6 bases). In germline, CDR1 is MNHEY, CDR2 SMNVEV (reference sequence). The CDR3 loop spans 13 amino acids. V lost 3 bases and J 6 bases, leaving 12 bases between the germline ends. The CDR3 loop reads CASSFMRGLEQYF. CDR3 nucleotide sequence: TGTGCCAGCAGTTTCATGCGGGGACTCGAGCAGTACTTC.

The chain carries TRBV11-3 and TRBJ2-3, with D possibly TRBD1 on 5 matching bases. This CDR3 contains 13 residues. Germline V gene data show CDR1 as SGHNT and CDR2 as YENEEA. V lost 5 bases and J lost 0, with 6 bases in between. DNA of the CDR3: TGTGCCAGCAGCAGGGGAAGCACAGATACGCAGTATTTT. Encoded protein: CASSRGSTDTQYF.

The chain is built from TRBV7-6 and TRBJ1-3; the D gene is possibly TRBD1 (6 bases). The CDR3 sequence is 18 residues long. Looked up from germline, CDR1 is SGHVS and CDR2 is FNYEAQ. V gave up 2 bases and J gave up 2 bases, with 19 bases separating them. The CDR3 DNA reads as TGTGCCAGCAGCTTAAGGTCGTTAAGACAGGACCCTGGAAACACCATATATTTT. Translation: CASSLRSLRQDPGNTIYF.

Written as DNA, the CDR3 is TGTGCCAGCAGTTATACTCGCAATCAGCCCCAGCATTTT. As protein: CASSYTRNQPQHF. V usage is TRBV6-5 and J usage is TRBJ1-5, with D unclear. V was shortened by 3 bases and J by 2 bases, with 5 bases between the two germline ends. CDR3 length: 13 residues. Germline loops: CDR1 MNHEY, CDR2 SVGAGI.

The CDR3 region is CASSQVLPPRGDQETQYF. CDR3 nucleotide sequence: TGCGCCAGCAGCCAAGTTTTACCGCCGCGGGGGGACCAAGAGACCCAGTACTTC. This sequence joins TRBV4-1 and TRBJ2-5; the match to TRBD2 covers 8 bases. The CDR3 is 18 residues long. The V and J ends lost 1 base and 0 bases, in that order; junction bases with no gene match: 10. Germline V gene data show CDR1 as MGHRA and CDR2 as YSYEKL.

This chain joins TRBV19 and TRBJ2-2, with 9 positions matching TRBD1. This CDR3 spans 14 amino acids. The germline V gene has CDR1 LNHDA and CDR2 SQIVND (reference sequence). J was trimmed by 8 bases and V by 6 bases; bases with no gene match: 7. The CDR3, as DNA: TGTGCCAGTAGGTCCGGGACAGGGATAGGGGAGCTGTTTTTT. The encoded protein is CASRSGTGIGELFF.

The chain employs TRBV6-1 and TRBJ1-2; the D gene is possibly TRBD1 (5 bases). The V end was cut by 10 bases, the J end by 4 bases, with 10 bases between. Germline lookup yields CDR1 MNHNS and CDR2 SASEGT. The CDR3 has 11 residues. The CDR3 loop is CATRQGYGYTF. CDR3 bases: TGTGCCACCAGGCAGGGCTATGGCTACACCTTC.